Listed below are T cell receptor beta chains from one sample, sequenced in a study of radiation and T cells in renal cell carcinoma. Repertoires were generated with immunoSEQ multiplex PCR, while TCRdb's copy carries only in-frame clones and drops some. The table includes 160,000 or so clones, roughly 87% detected once. Sequencing used blood, obtained from a patient whose treatment included radiotherapy and nephrectomy. The receptors shown here come from a woman in her fifties or sixties with renal cell carcinoma. Both conserved end residues are part of each CDR3. The D gene is left open where the match is weak.

CDR3 DNA: TGTGCCAGCTCACCACGGGGTTTAGATACGCAGTATTTT; CDR3 protein: CASSPRGLDTQYF; D gene: -; CDR3 length: 13; V gene: TRBV18; J gene: TRBJ2-3
CDR3 DNA: TGTGCCAGCTTCGAGCAGGGTTCCCCCTCCTACAATGAGCAGTTCTTC; CDR3 protein: CASFEQGSPSYNEQFF; D gene: -; CDR3 length: 16; V gene: TRBV5-6; J gene: TRBJ2-1
CDR3 DNA: TGTGCCAGCAGTGAATGGGCGGGGGCCTCCCAAGAGACCCAGTACTTC; CDR3 protein: CASSEWAGASQETQYF; D gene: -; CDR3 length: 16; V gene: TRBV2; J gene: TRBJ2-5
CDR3 DNA: TGTGCCAGCAGCAAAGCGCAGGGGGCGCGGGTTGGCAATCAGCCCCAGCATTTT; CDR3 protein: CASSKAQGARVGNQPQHF; D gene: -; CDR3 length: 18; V gene: TRBV21-1; J gene: TRBJ1-5
CDR3 DNA: TGTGCCAGCTCACCCCGACAGGAACTTAATGAAAAACTGTTTTTT; CDR3 protein: CASSPRQELNEKLFF; D gene: -; CDR3 length: 15; V gene: TRBV18; J gene: TRBJ1-4
CDR3 DNA: TGTGCCAGCAGTCTCGACAGGGGACATCAGCCCCAGCATTTT; CDR3 protein: CASSLDRGHQPQHF; D gene: TRBD1; CDR3 length: 14; V gene: TRBV6-5; J gene: TRBJ1-5
CDR3 DNA: TGTGCCAGCAGCCCCGCAGGTGGGAATCAGCCCCAGCATTTT; CDR3 protein: CASSPAGGNQPQHF; D gene: -; CDR3 length: 14; V gene: TRBV5-8; J gene: TRBJ1-5
CDR3 DNA: TGTGCCAGCAGCCAAGATGGGAGCGGGGCGAGCACAGATACGCAGTATTTT; CDR3 protein: CASSQDGSGASTDTQYF; D gene: TRBD2; CDR3 length: 17; V gene: TRBV4-2; J gene: TRBJ2-3
CDR3 DNA: TGCGCCAGCAGCCACGAGTGGAGGGAAGAAAAACTGTTTTTT; CDR3 protein: CASSHEWREEKLFF; D gene: -; CDR3 length: 14; V gene: TRBV4-1; J gene: TRBJ1-4
CDR3 DNA: TGTGCCAGCAGCTTGGACCAGGGTTTCGATGAAAAACTGTTTTTT; CDR3 protein: CASSLDQGFDEKLFF; D gene: -; CDR3 length: 15; V gene: TRBV5-4; J gene: TRBJ1-4
CDR3 DNA: TGTGCCAGTAGTGGTGCTAGCGGTTCGAACACCGGGGAGCTGTTTTTT; CDR3 protein: CASSGASGSNTGELFF; D gene: TRBD2; CDR3 length: 16; V gene: TRBV19; J gene: TRBJ2-2
CDR3 DNA: TGTGCCAGCAGCTTAAGGCAGGGCACAGAGACCCAGTACTTC; CDR3 protein: CASSLRQGTETQYF; D gene: -; CDR3 length: 14; V gene: TRBV13; J gene: TRBJ2-5
CDR3 DNA: TGTGCCAGTAGTACCTCCGGGACGTCACCTGTCTATGGCTACACCTTC; CDR3 protein: CASSTSGTSPVYGYTF; D gene: -; CDR3 length: 16; V gene: TRBV19; J gene: TRBJ1-2
CDR3 DNA: TGTGCCAGTAGTATGGGGCAGCAAGAGACCCAGTACTTC; CDR3 protein: CASSMGQQETQYF; D gene: -; CDR3 length: 13; V gene: TRBV19; J gene: TRBJ2-5
CDR3 DNA: TGTGCCATCAGTGAGGGTGGCATAAGCTACGAGCAGTACTTC; CDR3 protein: CAISEGGISYEQYF; D gene: -; CDR3 length: 14; V gene: TRBV10-3; J gene: TRBJ2-7
CDR3 DNA: TGTGCCAGCAGCTTAATAGGTGAAAAACTGTTTTTT; CDR3 protein: CASSLIGEKLFF; D gene: -; CDR3 length: 12; V gene: TRBV5-6; J gene: TRBJ1-4
CDR3 DNA: TGCAGCGTCCTAAGGCCAGGCTATGGCTACACCTTC; CDR3 protein: CSVLRPGYGYTF; D gene: -; CDR3 length: 12; V gene: TRBV29-1; J gene: TRBJ1-2
CDR3 DNA: TGTGCCAGCAGCCCAGGGGGGGTAAGCACAGATACGCAGTATTTT; CDR3 protein: CASSPGGVSTDTQYF; D gene: -; CDR3 length: 15; V gene: TRBV7-2; J gene: TRBJ2-3
CDR3 DNA: TGTGCCAGTAGTATCGGCGGGGGGGAGGGTTCACCCCTCCACTTT; CDR3 protein: CASSIGGGEGSPLHF; D gene: -; CDR3 length: 15; V gene: TRBV19; J gene: TRBJ1-6
CDR3 DNA: TGCGCCAGCAGCTTTGGACTAGCGGGGGTCAATGAGCAGTTCTTC; CDR3 protein: CASSFGLAGVNEQFF; D gene: TRBD2; CDR3 length: 15; V gene: TRBV5-1; J gene: TRBJ2-1
CDR3 DNA: TGTGCCAGCAGTGACGACCGTTCTTGGCCTTACAATGAGCAGTTCTTC; CDR3 protein: CASSDDRSWPYNEQFF; D gene: -; CDR3 length: 16; V gene: TRBV6-4; J gene: TRBJ2-1
CDR3 DNA: TGTGCCAGCAGCGTAGGACAGGATAATTCACCCCTCCACTTT; CDR3 protein: CASSVGQDNSPLHF; D gene: -; CDR3 length: 14; V gene: TRBV9; J gene: TRBJ1-6